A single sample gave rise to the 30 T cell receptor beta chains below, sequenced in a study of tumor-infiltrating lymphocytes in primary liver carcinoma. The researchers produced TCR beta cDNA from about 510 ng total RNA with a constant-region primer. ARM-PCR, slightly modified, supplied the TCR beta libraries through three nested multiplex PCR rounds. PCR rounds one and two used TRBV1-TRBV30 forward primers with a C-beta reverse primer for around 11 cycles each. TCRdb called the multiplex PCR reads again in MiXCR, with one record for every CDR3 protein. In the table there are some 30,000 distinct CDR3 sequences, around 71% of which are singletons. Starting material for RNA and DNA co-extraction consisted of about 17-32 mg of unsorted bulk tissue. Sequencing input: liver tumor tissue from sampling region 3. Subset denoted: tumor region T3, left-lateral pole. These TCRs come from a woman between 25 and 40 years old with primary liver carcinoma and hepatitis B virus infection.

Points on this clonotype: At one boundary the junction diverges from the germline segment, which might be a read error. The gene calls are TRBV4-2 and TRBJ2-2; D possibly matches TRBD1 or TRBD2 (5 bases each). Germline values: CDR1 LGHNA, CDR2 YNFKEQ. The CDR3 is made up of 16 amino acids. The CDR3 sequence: CASGQTGTNELGVLFF. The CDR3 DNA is TGTGCCAGCGGCCAGACCGGGACCAATGAACTTGGGGTGCTGTTTTTT.

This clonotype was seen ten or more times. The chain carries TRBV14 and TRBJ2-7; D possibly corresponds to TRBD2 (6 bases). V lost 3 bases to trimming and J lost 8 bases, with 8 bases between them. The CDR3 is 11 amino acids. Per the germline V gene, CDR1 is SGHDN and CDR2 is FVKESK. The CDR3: CASSQAGQQYF. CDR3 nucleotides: TGTGCCAGCAGCCAGGCGGGACAGCAGTACTTC.

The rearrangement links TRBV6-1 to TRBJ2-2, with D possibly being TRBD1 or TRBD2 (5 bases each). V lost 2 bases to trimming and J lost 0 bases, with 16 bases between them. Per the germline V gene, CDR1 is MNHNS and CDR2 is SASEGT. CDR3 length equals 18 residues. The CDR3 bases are TGTGCCAGCAGTGAAACCCTTCCCGGGGCGCCGAACACCGGGGAGCTGTTTTTT. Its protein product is CASSETLPGAPNTGELFF.

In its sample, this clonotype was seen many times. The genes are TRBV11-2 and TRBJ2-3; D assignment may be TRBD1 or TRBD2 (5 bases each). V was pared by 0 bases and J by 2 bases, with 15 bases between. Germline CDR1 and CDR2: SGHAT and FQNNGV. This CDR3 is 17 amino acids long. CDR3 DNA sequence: TGTGCCAGCAGCTTAGAGGTTCGGACTGGGGCCACAGATACGCAGTATTTT. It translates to CASSLEVRTGATDTQYF.

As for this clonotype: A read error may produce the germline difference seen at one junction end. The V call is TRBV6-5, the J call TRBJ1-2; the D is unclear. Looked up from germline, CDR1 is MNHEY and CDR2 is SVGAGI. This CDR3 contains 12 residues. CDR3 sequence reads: CASSSPGVGYIF. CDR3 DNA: TGTGCCAGCAGTTCACCAGGTGTCGGCTACATCTTC.

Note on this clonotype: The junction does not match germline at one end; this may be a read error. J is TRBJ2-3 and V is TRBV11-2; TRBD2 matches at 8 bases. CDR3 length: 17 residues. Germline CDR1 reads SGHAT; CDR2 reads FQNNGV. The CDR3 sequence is CASSHRGSGSLSDTQCF. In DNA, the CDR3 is TGTGCCAGCAGCCATCGAGGGAGCGGGAGCCTATCAGATACGCAGTGTTTT.

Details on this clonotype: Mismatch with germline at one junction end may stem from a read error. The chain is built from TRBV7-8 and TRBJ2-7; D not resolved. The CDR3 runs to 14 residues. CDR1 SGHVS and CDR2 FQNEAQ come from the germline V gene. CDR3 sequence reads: CAISSLSAPYEQYF. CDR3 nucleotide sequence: TGTGCCATCAGCTCGCTCTCTGCACCCTACGAGCAGTACTTC. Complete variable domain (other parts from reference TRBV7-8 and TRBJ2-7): GAGVSQSPRYKVAKRGQDVALRCDPISGHVSLFWYQQALGQGPEFLTYFQNEAQLDKSGLPSDRFFAERPEGSVSTLKIQRTQQEDSAVYLCAISSLSAPYEQYFGPGTRLTVT.

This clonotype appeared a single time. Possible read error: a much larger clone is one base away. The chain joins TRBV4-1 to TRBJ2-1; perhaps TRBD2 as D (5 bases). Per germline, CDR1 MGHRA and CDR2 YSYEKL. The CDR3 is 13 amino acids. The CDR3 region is CASSHDYLNEHFF. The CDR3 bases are TGCGCCAGCAGCCACGACTACCTCAATGAGCACTTCTTC.

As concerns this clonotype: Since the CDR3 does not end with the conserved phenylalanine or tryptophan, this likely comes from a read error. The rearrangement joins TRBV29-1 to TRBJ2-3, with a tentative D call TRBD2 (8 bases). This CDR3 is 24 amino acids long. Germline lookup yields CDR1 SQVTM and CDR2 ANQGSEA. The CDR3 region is CSVEQIQGRQGSAETSGGADTQYL. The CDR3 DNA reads TGCAGCGTAGAGCAGATACAAGGCCGACAGGGTTCGGCGGAAACTAGCGGAGGCGCAGATACACAGTATCTT.

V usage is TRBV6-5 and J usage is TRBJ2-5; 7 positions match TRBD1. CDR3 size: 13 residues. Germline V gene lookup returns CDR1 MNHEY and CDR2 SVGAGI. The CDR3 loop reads CTGSTDRELTQYF. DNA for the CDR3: TGTACCGGCAGTACCGACAGGGAGCTGACCCAGTACTTC.

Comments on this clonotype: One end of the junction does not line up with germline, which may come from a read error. The CDR3 sequence: CASSERFLVLRPNYGYTF. DNA for the CDR3: TGTGCCAGCAGTGAACGGTTCCTGGTCCTCAGACCTAACTACGGCTACACCTTC. The chain uses TRBV6-1 and TRBJ1-2; no reliable D call. The length of the CDR3 is 18 residues. Germline CDR1 and CDR2: MNHNS and SASEGT.

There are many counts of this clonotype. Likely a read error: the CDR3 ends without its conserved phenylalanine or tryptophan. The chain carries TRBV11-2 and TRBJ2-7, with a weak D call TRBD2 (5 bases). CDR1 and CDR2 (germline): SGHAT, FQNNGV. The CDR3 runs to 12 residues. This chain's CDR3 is CATSHTRHEQYL. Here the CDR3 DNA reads TGTGCCACCAGCCACACTAGACACGAGCAGTACTTA.

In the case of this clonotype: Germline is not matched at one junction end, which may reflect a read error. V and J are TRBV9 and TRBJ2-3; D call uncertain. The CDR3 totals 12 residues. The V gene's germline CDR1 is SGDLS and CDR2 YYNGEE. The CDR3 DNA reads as TGTGCCAACAGCGTAAGGGAAGATACGCAGTATTTT. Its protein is CANSVREDTQYF.

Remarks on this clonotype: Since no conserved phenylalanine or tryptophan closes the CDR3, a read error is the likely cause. The DNA for the CDR3 is TGTGTCGTCAGTGAGTCGGCTACCAGACAAGAGACCCAGTACTTA. Translation: CVVSESATRQETQYL. The chain employs TRBV10-3 and TRBJ2-5; no clear D gene. Germline assignment: CDR1 ENHRY and CDR2 SYGVKD. This CDR3 is 15 amino acids long.

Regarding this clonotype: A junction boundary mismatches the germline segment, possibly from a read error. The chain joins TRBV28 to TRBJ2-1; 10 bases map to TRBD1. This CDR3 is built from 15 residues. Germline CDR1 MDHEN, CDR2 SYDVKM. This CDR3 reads CASSHRDRGNNERFF. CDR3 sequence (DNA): TGTGCCAGCAGTCACCGGGACAGGGGTAATAATGAGCGGTTCTTC.

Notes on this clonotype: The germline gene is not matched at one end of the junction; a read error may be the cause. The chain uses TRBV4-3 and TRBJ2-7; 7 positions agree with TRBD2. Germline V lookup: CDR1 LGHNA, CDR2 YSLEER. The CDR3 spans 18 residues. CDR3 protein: CASNQAATGGHISYEQYF. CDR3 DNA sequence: TGCGCCAGCAACCAAGCTGCGACGGGGGGTCACATCAGCTACGAGCAGTACTTC.

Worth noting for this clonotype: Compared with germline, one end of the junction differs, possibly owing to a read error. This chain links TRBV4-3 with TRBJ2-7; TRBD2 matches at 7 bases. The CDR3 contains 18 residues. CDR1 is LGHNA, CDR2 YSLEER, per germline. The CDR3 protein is CASSRAVTGGHISYDQYF. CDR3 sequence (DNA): TGCGCCAGCAGCCGAGCTGTGACGGGGGGTCACATTAGTTACGACCAGTACTTC.

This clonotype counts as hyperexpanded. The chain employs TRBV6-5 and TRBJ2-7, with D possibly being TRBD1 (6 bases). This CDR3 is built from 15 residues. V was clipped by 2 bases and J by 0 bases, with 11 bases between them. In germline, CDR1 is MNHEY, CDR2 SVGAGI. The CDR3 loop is CASSYKDSSSYEQYF. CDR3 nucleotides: TGTGCCAGCAGTTACAAGGACAGCAGCTCCTACGAGCAGTACTTC.

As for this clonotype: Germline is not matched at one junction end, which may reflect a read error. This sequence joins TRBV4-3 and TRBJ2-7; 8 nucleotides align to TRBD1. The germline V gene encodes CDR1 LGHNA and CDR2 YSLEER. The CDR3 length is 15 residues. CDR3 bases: TGCGCCAGCAGCCAAGATCGATGGACAGGGCCGGGGCAATATTTC. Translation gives CASSQDRWTGPGQYF.

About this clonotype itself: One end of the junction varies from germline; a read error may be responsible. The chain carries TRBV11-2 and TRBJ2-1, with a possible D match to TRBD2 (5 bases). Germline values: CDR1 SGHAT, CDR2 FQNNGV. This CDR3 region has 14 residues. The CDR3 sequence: CASCPNSRYRELFF. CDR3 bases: TGTGCCAGCTGTCCGAACTCGAGATATAGGGAGCTGTTCTTC.

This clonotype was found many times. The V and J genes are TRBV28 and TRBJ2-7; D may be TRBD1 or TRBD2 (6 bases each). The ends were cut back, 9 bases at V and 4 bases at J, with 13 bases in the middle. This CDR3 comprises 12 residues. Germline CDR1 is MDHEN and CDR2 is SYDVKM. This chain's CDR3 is CASTRGAYEQYF. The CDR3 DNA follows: TGTGCCAGTACAAGGGGGGCTTACGAGCAGTACTTC.

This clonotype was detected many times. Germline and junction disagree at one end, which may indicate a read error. Here the CDR3 reads CTSSLVPNIQYF. Here the CDR3 DNA reads TGTACCAGCAGCTTAGTTCCGAACATTCAGTACTTC. The chain couples TRBV11-2 to TRBJ2-4; D call uncertain. CDR3 size: 12 residues. Germline loops: CDR1 SGHAT, CDR2 FQNNGV.

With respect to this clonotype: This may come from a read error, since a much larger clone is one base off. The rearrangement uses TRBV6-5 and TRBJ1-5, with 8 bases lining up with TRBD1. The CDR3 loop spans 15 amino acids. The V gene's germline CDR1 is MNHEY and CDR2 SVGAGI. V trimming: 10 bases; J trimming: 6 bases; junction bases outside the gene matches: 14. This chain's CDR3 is CANSQRQGSRQPQHF. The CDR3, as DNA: TGTGCCAACAGCCAAAGACAGGGGAGTCGTCAGCCCCAGCATTTT.

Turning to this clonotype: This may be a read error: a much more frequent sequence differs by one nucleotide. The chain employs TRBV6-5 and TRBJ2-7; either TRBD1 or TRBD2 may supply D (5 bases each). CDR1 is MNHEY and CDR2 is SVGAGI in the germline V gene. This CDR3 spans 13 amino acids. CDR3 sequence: CTSSPHPGGEQYF. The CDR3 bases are TGTACCAGCAGCCCTCACCCTGGGGGAGAGCAGTACTTC.

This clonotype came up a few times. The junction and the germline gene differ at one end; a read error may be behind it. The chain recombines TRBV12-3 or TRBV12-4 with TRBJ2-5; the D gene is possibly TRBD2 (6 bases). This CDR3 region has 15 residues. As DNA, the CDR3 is TGCACCAGCAGCACCTACCCCGGGAGCGAAGAGGCCCAGTACTTC. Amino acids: CTSSTYPGSEEAQYF.

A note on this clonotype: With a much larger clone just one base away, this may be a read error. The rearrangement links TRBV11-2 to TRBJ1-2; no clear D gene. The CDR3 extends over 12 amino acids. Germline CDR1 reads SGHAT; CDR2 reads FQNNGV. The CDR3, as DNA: TGTACCAGCAGCTCATCTATGGATGGCTACACCTTC. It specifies CTSSSSMDGYTF.

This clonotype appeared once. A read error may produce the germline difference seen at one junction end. CDR3 region: CASSRVGSMTYEQYF. In DNA form, the CDR3 reads TGCGCCAGCAGCCGCGTAGGCAGTATGACCTACGAGCAGTATTTC. The V call is TRBV4-1, the J call TRBJ2-7, with D unclear. The germline V gene encodes CDR1 MGHRA and CDR2 YSYEKL. This CDR3 spans 15 amino acids.

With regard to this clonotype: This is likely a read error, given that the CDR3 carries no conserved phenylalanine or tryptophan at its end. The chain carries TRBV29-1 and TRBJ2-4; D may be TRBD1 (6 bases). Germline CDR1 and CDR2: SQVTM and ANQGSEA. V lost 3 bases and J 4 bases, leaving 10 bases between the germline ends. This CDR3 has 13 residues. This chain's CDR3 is CSVDKGVKNIQYI. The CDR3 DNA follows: TGCAGCGTTGACAAGGGGGTGAAAAACATTCAGTACATC.

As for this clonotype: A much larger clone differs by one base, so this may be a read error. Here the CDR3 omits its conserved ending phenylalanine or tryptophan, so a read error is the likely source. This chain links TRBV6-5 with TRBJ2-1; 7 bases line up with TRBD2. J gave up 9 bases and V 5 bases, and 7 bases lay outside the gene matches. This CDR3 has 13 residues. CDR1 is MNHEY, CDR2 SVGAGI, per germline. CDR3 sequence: CASSHGLDGEQFL. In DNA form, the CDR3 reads TGTGCCAGCAGTCACGGACTAGACGGTGAGCAGTTCTTA.

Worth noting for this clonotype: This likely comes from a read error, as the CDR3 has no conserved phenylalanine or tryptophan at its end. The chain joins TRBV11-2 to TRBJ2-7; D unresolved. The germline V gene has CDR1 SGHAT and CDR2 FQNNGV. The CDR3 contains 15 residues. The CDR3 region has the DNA TGTGCCAGCAACTTAGACCCAGGCCATACGTCCGAGCAGTACCTC. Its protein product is CASNLDPGHTSEQYL.